A selection of T cell receptor beta chains follows, all from one sample in a study of response to subunit inactivated influenza vaccine. TCRdb independently ran MiXCR on the RT-PCR reads; one entry per CDR3 protein. This table has over 650,000 distinct CDR3 sequences, approximately 17% appearing once. The sample here was PBMCs from blood, taken about 5 days after vaccination. The source of these receptors is a man in his fifties or sixties who received an inactivated influenza vaccine. Both conserved end residues are part of each CDR3. D genes are given only for firm matches. Only some rows state a clone size, as once, few, many or a class for expanded clones.

cdr3_aa,cdr3_nt,v_call,j_call,clone_size,d_call
CASSSHDRVPYEQYF,TGTGCCAGCAGTTCCCACGACAGGGTCCCCTACGAGCAGTACTTC,TRBV6-5,TRBJ2-7,-,TRBD1
CASSDGLVSYEQYF,TGTGCCAGCAGTGATGGACTAGTCTCCTACGAGCAGTACTTC,TRBV2,TRBJ2-7,many,TRBD2
CSADPVDSYEQYF,TGCAGTGCTGACCCGGTAGACTCCTACGAGCAGTACTTC,TRBV20-1,TRBJ2-7,few,-
CSARGTVITGELFF,TGCAGTGCTAGGGGGACAGTGATCACCGGGGAGCTGTTTTTT,TRBV20-1,TRBJ2-2,-,TRBD1
CSASIRSGYTF,TGCAGTGCTAGCATTAGGAGCGGCTACACCTTC,TRBV20-1,TRBJ1-2,many,-
CASSPTGQPVWNTEAFF,TGCGCCAGCAGCCCAACTGGACAGCCAGTTTGGAACACTGAAGCTTTCTTT,TRBV5-1,TRBJ1-1,few,-
CSARDTSGGASYEQYF,TGCAGTGCTAGAGATACTAGCGGGGGAGCCTCCTACGAGCAGTACTTC,TRBV20-1,TRBJ2-7,-,TRBD2
CASSVAGLGDEQYF,TGTGCCAGCAGCGTAGCGGGACTAGGAGACGAGCAGTACTTC,TRBV9,TRBJ2-7,-,TRBD2
CSANLAGGGTDTQYF,TGCAGTGCTAACCTAGCGGGAGGGGGCACAGATACGCAGTATTTT,TRBV20-1,TRBJ2-3,-,TRBD2
CASSLSSLAEQYF,TGTGCCAGCAGTTTAAGTTCTTTGGCCGAGCAGTACTTC,TRBV12-3/TRBV12-4,TRBJ2-7,-,-
CASSFRAGTNQYF,TGTGCCAGCAGTTTCAGGGCGGGGACAAATCAGTACTTC,TRBV27,TRBJ2-4,-,-
CASSRTDWELFF,TGCGCCAGCAGCCGCACCGACTGGGAGCTGTTTTTT,TRBV5-1,TRBJ2-2,-,-
CSVQGHHTDTQYF,TGCAGCGTCCAGGGACACCACACAGATACGCAGTATTTT,TRBV29-1,TRBJ2-3,few,-
CASGLDGPWGTGELFF,TGTGCTAGTGGTTTAGACGGCCCCTGGGGTACCGGGGAGCTGTTTTTT,TRBV12-5,TRBJ2-2,few,-
CASSPTGQNSPLHF,TGTGCCAGCAGCCCAACGGGCCAGAATTCACCCCTCCACTTT,TRBV7-3,TRBJ1-6,few,-
CASSFQGLAGGLRTDTQYF,TGCGCCAGCAGCTTTCAGGGACTAGCGGGGGGTCTGAGGACAGATACGCAGTATTTT,TRBV5-1,TRBJ2-3,few,TRBD2
CSALGLAGNNEQFF,TGCAGTGCCCTCGGACTAGCGGGTAACAATGAGCAGTTCTTC,TRBV20-1,TRBJ2-1,few,TRBD2
CAWSAPTDREGTKNIQYF,TGTGCCTGGAGTGCCCCCACCGACAGGGAGGGCACCAAAAACATTCAGTACTTC,TRBV30,TRBJ2-4,-,-
CASSPGQGSQPQHF,TGCGCCAGCAGCCCCGGACAGGGTTCACAGCCCCAGCATTTT,TRBV5-1,TRBJ1-5,many,TRBD1
CASSLTPSELFF,TGTGCCAGCAGTCTGACTCCCTCCGAGCTGTTTTTT,TRBV7-2,TRBJ2-2,-,-
CASSRYQTGQETQYF,TGTGCCAGCAGCCGGTATCAAACCGGGCAAGAGACCCAGTACTTC,TRBV3-1,TRBJ2-5,few,-
CASSLQDFGNQPQHF,TGTGCCAGCAGTTTGCAGGACTTCGGCAATCAGCCCCAGCATTTT,TRBV12-3/TRBV12-4,TRBJ1-5,few,-